One TCR beta chain is described in this entry. Recent acute infections and vaccinations were absent in the healthy HIV-negative adult donors. Source study methods: ImmunoSEQ yielded junction-only sequences lacking quality scores, so filtering differed. The method was immunoSEQ multiplex PCR; TCRdb's version includes in-frame clones alone and lacks a portion of them. That table supplies the V and J calls and clone size; D and trimming were determined from the DNA. The sample contains approximately 1.4 million clones, 98% of which appear only once. The sample is drawn from a study of shared clonotypes between healthy human individuals. Study-level background: Per donor, CD8 memory used one plate, CD8 naive used two, CD4 memory used three and CD4 naive used three.

The CDR3 sequence is 17 residues long. Germline CDR1 is SGHTA and CDR2 is FQGNSA. Trimming left V 0 bases short and J 1 base short, with 15 bases between. This sequence joins TRBV7-2 and TRBJ2-5; maybe TRBD2 (6 bases). The sample was naive CD4+ T cells sorted from blood. Regarding subset: CD45RA+ positively selected. The receptor was derived from a man younger than 40 in good health. Here the CDR3 DNA reads TGTGCCAGCAGCTTAGCGCTGGGGGGAGTTCGCCAAGAGACCCAGTACTTC. Protein product: CASSLALGGVRQETQYF.